Presented here are 21 T cell receptor beta chains from one specimen sequenced in a study of glioma-infiltrating T cells after dendritic cell vaccination. Clones were read by immunoSEQ multiplex PCR, and TCRdb kept only the in-frame ones, dropping some. This sample has tens of thousands of clones, with about 86% found just once. Sequenced here: blood, sampled before dendritic cell vaccination. Receptor source: a human donor with glioblastoma.

The chain combines TRBV6-6 with TRBJ1-2, with D perhaps matching TRBD1 (5 bases). The V and J ends lost 6 bases and 5 bases respectively, with 13 bases between them. Germline V gene sequence: CDR1 MNHNY, CDR2 SVGAGI (reference sequence). CDR3 length: 13 amino acids. In DNA form, the CDR3 reads TGTGCCAGCAGCCCTCGTGGGACTTATGGCTACACCTTC. Its translation: CASSPRGTYGYTF.

CDR3 residues: CASSGSGGAKVLIYEQFF. DNA of the CDR3: TGTGCCAGCAGCGGTAGCGGGGGGGCCAAAGTACTTATCTATGAGCAGTTCTTC. The J gene is TRBJ2-1, the V gene TRBV9; 11 nucleotides match TRBD2. This CDR3 comprises 18 residues. The germline CDR1 and CDR2 sequences are SGDLS and YYNGEE. The V and J ends lost 3 bases and 8 bases, in that order; junction bases with no gene match: 16.

For the CDR3, the DNA is TGCGCCAGCAGCCAAGATGAAAGACAGGGGAATGGGGAGCTGTTTTTT. Translating it yields CASSQDERQGNGELFF. This chain links TRBV4-3 with TRBJ2-2; 8 positions agree with TRBD1. Germline V gene sequence: CDR1 LGHNA, CDR2 YSLEER. This CDR3 spans 16 amino acids. V dropped 0 bases and J dropped 8; count of bases not matched to a gene: 8.

J is TRBJ1-1 and V is TRBV6-5, with D perhaps TRBD1 (5 bases). CDR1 MNHEY and CDR2 SVGAGI come from the germline V gene. V lost 5 bases and J 6 bases, leaving 13 bases between the germline ends. CDR3 size: 13 residues. The CDR3 spells CASSLLGGAEAFF. The CDR3, as DNA: TGTGCCAGCAGTCTTTTGGGGGGGGCTGAAGCTTTCTTT.

This clone has just one count. The gene calls are TRBV2 and TRBJ1-5, with 7 bases aligning to TRBD1. Unmatched junction bases numbered 1, after V lost 5 bases and J lost 0 bases. This CDR3 is built from 14 residues. The germline V gene has CDR1 SNHLY and CDR2 FYNNEI. For the CDR3, the DNA is TGTGCCAGCAGTAAGGGGGCTAGCAATCAGCCCCAGCATTTT. Amino acids: CASSKGASNQPQHF.

The chain recombines TRBV28 with TRBJ2-1, with D possibly matching TRBD1 (6 bases). The germline gives CDR1 MDHEN, CDR2 SYDVKM. The V gene lost 6 bases and the J gene lost 1 base, with 16 bases spanning the gap. The CDR3 extends over 16 amino acids. The CDR3 sequence is CASRTLGAQSYNEQFF. The CDR3 DNA reads as TGTGCCAGCAGAACCTTGGGGGCCCAGTCCTACAATGAGCAGTTCTTC.

This rearrangement joins TRBV19 to TRBJ1-1; D uncertain. V lost 2 bases to trimming and J lost 0 bases, with 10 bases between them. The CDR3 extends over 15 amino acids. CDR1 and CDR2 (germline): LNHDA, SQIVND (reference sequence). The CDR3 is CASSILLRMNTEAFF. The CDR3 DNA sequence: TGTGCCAGTAGTATATTACTCCGAATGAACACTGAAGCTTTCTTT.

This clone showed up just a few times. The J gene is TRBJ1-1, the V gene TRBV10-3; 7 positions match TRBD1. The CDR3 is 17 residues long. CDR1 and CDR2 (germline): ENHRY, SYGVKD. J gave up 1 base and V 11 bases, and 19 bases lay outside the gene matches. For the CDR3, the DNA is TGTGCCGCACAAGGTCCTCCGACAGGGAGCGGGAACACTGAAGCTTTCTTT. Translated, it gives CAAQGPPTGSGNTEAFF.

J is TRBJ2-5 and V is TRBV5-1, with 12 bases lining up with TRBD2. This CDR3 contains 15 residues. Germline V gene data show CDR1 as SGHRS and CDR2 as YFSETQ. V lost 5 bases, J lost 5 bases, and 7 bases stayed unmatched. This chain's CDR3 is CASRSSSGGAETQYF. CDR3 nucleotides: TGCGCCAGCAGGTCCTCTAGCGGGGGGGCGGAGACCCAGTACTTC.

The chain is built from TRBV5-4 and TRBJ2-5; 9 bases fit TRBD2. Unmatched junction bases numbered 9, after V lost 4 bases and J lost 5 bases. CDR1 SGHNT and CDR2 YYREEE come from the germline V gene (reference sequence). CDR3 length: 15 amino acids. CDR3 amino acids: CASSQWRGGGETQYF. CDR3 DNA: TGTGCCAGCAGCCAATGGCGGGGGGGCGGGGAGACCCAGTACTTC.

The chain has TRBV11-2 and TRBJ2-7; D is possibly TRBD1 (6 bases). There are 16 residues in the CDR3. Trimming removed 1 base at V and 0 bases at J, with 13 bases between. Per the germline V gene, CDR1 is SGHAT and CDR2 is FQNNGV. The CDR3 here is CASSLVGTTRSYEQYF. In DNA, the CDR3 is TGTGCCAGCAGCTTAGTTGGGACAACGCGCTCCTACGAGCAGTACTTC.

By share of the sample, this clone is medium-sized. The chain has TRBV19 and TRBJ1-1; D uncertain. The CDR3 runs 12 residues. The V gene lost 5 bases and the J gene lost 8 bases, with 12 bases spanning the gap. Germline-derived CDR1 and CDR2 are LNHDA and SQIVND (reference sequence). CDR3 loop: CASSFGVREAFF. DNA of the CDR3: TGTGCCAGTAGTTTTGGTGTCCGGGAAGCTTTCTTT.

The chain recombines TRBV19 with TRBJ2-1; TRBD1 agrees at 9 bases. CDR3 length: 15 residues. Germline assignment: CDR1 LNHDA and CDR2 SQIVND (reference sequence). V was pared by 6 bases and J by 2 bases, with 5 bases of the junction left unmatched. CDR3 loop: CASRQGAQTYNEQFF. The CDR3, as DNA: TGTGCCAGTAGACAGGGGGCGCAAACCTACAATGAGCAGTTCTTC. Full variable domain (outside the CDR3, taken from reference TRBV19 and TRBJ2-1): DGGITQSPKYLFRKEGQNVTLSCEQNLNHDAMYWYRQDPGQGLRLIYYSQIVNDFQKGDIAEGYSVSREKKESFPLTVTSAQKNPTAFYLCASRQGAQTYNEQFFGPGTRLTVL.

This clone came up once. This sequence joins TRBV7-6 and TRBJ1-4, with 8 bases that match TRBD1. CDR1 is SGHVS and CDR2 is FNYEAQ in the germline V gene. This CDR3 has 18 amino acids. V lost 6 bases and J lost 0; bases outside the gene matches: 12. CDR3 region: CASSFVPGQAATNEKLFF. The CDR3 DNA sequence: TGTGCCAGCAGTTTCGTTCCGGGACAGGCTGCAACTAATGAAAAACTGTTTTTT.

V usage is TRBV25-1 and J usage is TRBJ1-3; a possible D gene is TRBD1 (5 bases). This CDR3 has 13 residues. Germline V gives CDR1 MGHDK, CDR2 SYGVNS. V lost 4 bases, J lost 4 bases, and 8 bases lay in between. The CDR3 is CASSAGFGNTIYF. DNA of the CDR3: TGTGCCAGCAGTGCAGGGTTCGGAAACACCATATATTTT. The full variable domain, in which reference TRBV25-1 and TRBJ1-3 provide the parts outside the CDR3, is EADIYQTPRYLVIGTGKKITLECSQTMGHDKMYWYQQDPGMELHLIHYSYGVNSTEKGDLSSESTVSRIRTEHFPLTLESARPSHTSQYLCASSAGFGNTIYFGEGSWLTVV.

This clone was seen once. The V call is TRBV18, the J call TRBJ2-7; the match to TRBD1 covers 7 bases. Germline lookup yields CDR1 KGHSH and CDR2 LQKENI. The V gene end was trimmed by 6 bases and the J gene end by 5 bases; junction bases not matched to a gene: 10. This CDR3 region has 14 residues. CDR3 DNA sequence: TGTGCCAGCTCCCTCCCCGGGACAGAGAACGAGCAGTACTTC. This sequence encodes CASSLPGTENEQYF.

The chain carries TRBV30 and TRBJ1-2, with 8 bases identical to TRBD1. Trimming cost V 8 bases and J 5 bases; bases outside gene matches: 10. Germline CDR1 reads GTSNPN; CDR2 reads SVGIG (reference sequence). CDR3 length: 13 residues. The chain's CDR3 is CARNDGQGYGYTF. CDR3 bases: TGTGCCCGTAATGACGGACAGGGTTATGGCTACACCTTC. The whole variable domain, filled in from reference TRBV30 and TRBJ1-2, reads SQTIHQWPATLVQPVGSPLSLECTVEGTSNPNLYWYRQAAGRGLQLLFYSVGIGQISSEVPQNLSASRPQDRQFILSSKKLLLSDSGFYLCARNDGQGYGYTFGSGTRLTVV.

This chain connects TRBV5-1 to TRBJ1-6; 8 nucleotides align to TRBD1. The V segment lost 4 bases and the J segment 7 bases; nucleotides outside the gene matches: 7. The CDR3 consists of 15 residues. Germline V gene sequence: CDR1 SGHRS, CDR2 YFSETQ. CDR3 bases: TGCGCCAGCAGCCCAAGGACAGGGCAAAATTCACCCCTCCACTTT. Encoded protein: CASSPRTGQNSPLHF.

The V call is TRBV7-2, the J call TRBJ1-4, with 7 bases that match TRBD1. The CDR3 extends over 17 amino acids. In germline, CDR1 is SGHTA, CDR2 FQGNSA. Trimming took 3 bases from V and 6 from J; bases not matched to a gene: 13. CDR3 sequence (DNA): TGTGCCAGCAGCTTTAGCCTACCGACGCAGGGGGATGAAAAACTGTTTTTT. This gives the protein CASSFSLPTQGDEKLFF.

The chain is built from TRBV21-1 and TRBJ2-7; the table's D call of TRBD1 was not tested on the DNA. TRBV21-1 is tagged as a pseudogene. The CDR3 sequence is 19 residues long. CDR3 in amino acids: CASIPPSNRQKHFSYEQYF. CDR3 DNA: TGTGCCAGCATCCCACCGAGTAACAGACAGAAGCATTTCTCCTACGAGCAGTACTTC.

Worth noting for this clone: A read error may produce the germline difference seen at one junction end. J is TRBJ1-1 and V is TRBV7-6; 10 positions agree with TRBD1. The CDR3 length is 16 residues. Germline V gene lookup returns CDR1 SGHVS and CDR2 FNYEAQ. DNA of the CDR3: TGTGTCAGCAGCTTAAGGTCGGACAGGGGGGAAGCTGAAGCTTTCTTT. Residues: CVSSLRSDRGEAEAFF.